The entry below gives a single T cell receptor beta chain sequence along with its context. The antigen it recognizes is unknown. The sample holds no much larger clone one base away, and base qualities are not on file. This record comes from a study of blood T cell repertoires in COVID-19 (dated by TCRdb to 2018 to 2021). The study in broad terms: Collaborator samples came from the United States, Italy and Spain and covered acute and convalescent phases of COVID-19. The prospective study material was composed of cDNA or gDNA derived from T cells, B-cell-depleted T cells, or PBMCs. Deeply sampled blood TCRbeta repertoires from subjects exposed to, actively infected with, or recovered from COVID-19 were included in the dataset. A freely available public database, intended as a resource for researchers studying the immune response to SARS-CoV-2, is where the repertoires were released. The samples were drawn from two sources: the first 160 participants of the ongoing ImmuneRACE study, and some 1,300 subjects contributed by 6 global collaborators. A de-identified subject ID, COVID-19 status, age in years and sex were almost always included in the sample metadata. HLA class I and class II types, where available, came from metadata supplied by the sample provider rather than from assay-based typing.

From the cysteine up to the phenylalanine, the CDR3 has a length of 15 residues. This entry keeps only the CDR3 DNA: 45 bases, framed from base 1. In the germline V gene, CDR1 corresponds to KGHDR and CDR2 to SFDVKD. The junction carries 8 bases between V and J, which are trimmed by 2 bases and 4 bases respectively. TCRbeta CDR3 regions were amplified from genomic DNA by means of the immunoSEQ Assay, a bias-controlled multiplex PCR. Per the authors' processing: Nucleated cell counts per sample were estimated from amplification of reference gene primers within the assay. To quantify the absolute abundance of each unique TCRbeta CDR3 rearrangement, sequence reads were collapsed and filtered. Productive Simpson clonality was computed per sample as the square root of Simpson's diversity index over productive rearrangements. TCRdb retrieved this table from immuneACCESS and kept in-frame rearrangements only. Not all clones are present; in checked studies, unresolved V genes account for under half, and no reason is known for the remainder. That table is the source of V, J and clone size, and D and trimming were worked out from the DNA. Recorded for this sample are approximately 180,000 clones; over 75% of them occurred a single time. The top ten hold about 3.3% of the sample.

Study-wide conclusions, independent of this receptor: The quantity of clinical and demographic metadata differed by source and by participant and was supplied without curation.

Each collaborating institution followed its own protocols to collect whole blood in K2EDTA tubes. For TCRbeta analysis, collaborators shipped samples in one of three forms: frozen whole blood, isolated PBMCs, or DNA extracted from either of those sample types. The TCR comes from a man in his 60s with acute or convalescent COVID-19. The rearranged chain carries TRBV24-1 and TRBJ2-6; TRBD1 could be the D gene, as 6 bases match. Source material: peripheral blood. DNA sequence: TGTGCCACCAGTGATTGGGGGCCCGGGGCCAACGTCCTGACTTTC. The encoded protein is CATSDWGPGANVLTF.